By share of the sample, the clone carrying this T cell receptor (beta chain) is medium-sized. Its antigen remains unidentified. The data belong to a study of CD4 T cells in relation to SARS-CoV-2 and coronaviruses. Study results and limitations: Approximately 65% of donors had memory CD4+ clonotypes crossrecognizing SARS-CoV-2 and common cold coronavirus spike.

The data were produced by immunoSEQ multiplex PCR, yet TCRdb's version contains in-frame clones alone and is incomplete. The sample holds 25,000 to 30,000 clones, 74% seen once. CD4+ T cells from unexposed donors were obtained before the COVID-19 pandemic (2011-2018). After 10 to 11 days of culture, CD4+ T cells were isolated. PBMCs were plated at 1.5 million to 2 million per well in IL-2-containing medium. Half the medium was replaced with IL-2 medium on days 3 and 7. Sequencing was performed on CD4+ T cells from PBMCs, cultured in vitro. This sequence was found in a human donor in good health.

CDR3 DNA: TGTGCCAGCAGTCGGGGACAGTTTAGCTACGAGCAGTACTTC. It translates to CASSRGQFSYEQYF. The chain is built from TRBV6-5 and TRBJ2-7; TRBD1 aligns across 7 bases. Germline values: CDR1 MNHEY, CDR2 SVGAGI. Trimming removed 5 bases from V and 3 bases from J; junction bases left unmatched: 7. CDR3 length equals 14 residues.